This passage covers 11 T cell receptor beta chains from one sample sequenced in a study of spatial heterogeneity in lung cancer. General study points: Mutation tallies in tumors tracked expanded intratumoral alpha and beta TCR counts.

Time point specified: sample taken at primary tumor resection. One entry per CDR3 protein results from TCRdb running MiXCR on the 5' RACE reads. The profile shows 9,000 to 10,000 distinct CDR3 sequences, roughly 6% of them singletons. The antigens of these receptors remain unknown. Source: lung tumor tissue, taken at surgery. The receptor set was obtained from a female donor with early-stage non-small cell lung cancer.

In its sample, this clonotype was seen many times. This chain links TRBV12-3 or TRBV12-4 with TRBJ2-1; 13 bases align to TRBD2. Trimming at V came to 5 bases and at J to 7 bases, leaving 5 bases not matched to a gene. The CDR3 is made up of 15 amino acids. The CDR3 is CASSRTSGSKNEQFF. In DNA form, the CDR3 reads TGTGCCAGCAGTCGGACTAGCGGGAGTAAGAATGAGCAGTTCTTC.

By sample fraction, this clonotype is medium-sized (0.01 to 0.1%). Here the CDR3 reads CASSLLTYNEQFF. CDR3 in DNA: TGTGCCAGCTCACTTTTAACCTACAATGAGCAGTTCTTC. The rearrangement links TRBV18 to TRBJ2-1; D gene ambiguous. CDR1 KGHSH and CDR2 LQKENI come from the germline V gene. Trimming took 4 bases from V and 2 from J, leaving 6 bases between them. The CDR3 is made up of 13 amino acids.

This clonotype showed up many times. The rearrangement links TRBV3-1 to TRBJ2-7; D gene uncertain. V was shortened by 3 bases and J by 0 bases, with 18 bases between the two germline ends. CDR3 length: 17 residues. Germline-derived CDR1 and CDR2 are LGHDT and YNNKEL (reference sequence). CDR3 residues: CASSQVPRRSSSYEQYF. The CDR3 DNA sequence: TGTGCCAGCAGCCAGGTCCCGCGTCGGTCTAGCTCCTACGAGCAGTACTTC.

This clonotype was picked up a small number of times. The chain combines TRBV12-3 or TRBV12-4 with TRBJ2-2; 10 bases are shared with TRBD1. J gave up 6 bases and V 6 bases, and 7 bases lay outside the gene matches. CDR3 length: 15 residues. The CDR3 region has the DNA TGTGCCAGCAGCCTGGACAGGGGGGACTCCGGGGAGCTGTTTTTT. As protein: CASSLDRGDSGELFF.

Notes on this clonotype: A clone one base away is much larger, so this may be a read error. The chain joins TRBV11-2 to TRBJ2-1; possible D gene TRBD1, 5 bases. The germline gives CDR1 SGHAT, CDR2 FQNNGV. CDR3 length: 13 amino acids. CDR3: CTSSLTDYNEQFF. The CDR3 coding sequence is TGTACCAGCAGCTTGACAGATTACAATGAGCAGTTCTTC.

This clonotype showed up many times. V usage is TRBV6-6 and J usage is TRBJ2-1; 13 bases match TRBD2. Germline CDR1 and CDR2: MNHNY and SVGAGI (reference sequence). The junction had 5 bases not matched to a gene; V was cut back by 5 bases and J by 7 bases. This CDR3 has 15 amino acids. DNA for the CDR3: TGTGCCAGCAGTCGACTAGCGGGAGGACTGAATGAGCAGTTCTTC. Protein sequence: CASSRLAGGLNEQFF.

CDR3 bases: TGTGCCAGCAGCCCGGGACTTCTCACCGGGGAGCTGTTTTTT. Translation: CASSPGLLTGELFF. The V gene is TRBV9, the J gene TRBJ2-2, with D tentatively TRBD2 (6 bases). The V gene lost 4 bases and the J gene lost 4 bases, with 11 bases spanning the gap. Looked up from germline, CDR1 is SGDLS and CDR2 is YYNGEE. CDR3 size: 14 residues.

This clonotype is judged medium-sized. The V and J genes are TRBV6-2 or TRBV6-3 and TRBJ1-1; no definite D call. The CDR3 runs 13 residues. V lost 1 base, J lost 8 bases, and 11 bases lay in between. Germline CDR1 reads MNHEY; CDR2 reads SVGEGT. Here the CDR3 DNA reads TGTGCCAGCAGTTACTTCCTTCGGGCAGAAGCTTTCTTT. Amino acid sequence: CASSYFLRAEAFF.

By its share, this clonotype is medium-sized. The V and J genes are TRBV9 and TRBJ2-3, with TRBD2 identical over 12 bases. The CDR3 totals 18 residues. Unmatched junction bases numbered 10, after V lost 4 bases and J lost 1 base. Looked up from germline, CDR1 is SGDLS and CDR2 is YYNGEE. The CDR3 region has the DNA TGTGCCAGCAGCCTTCGACTAGCGGGAGCCCTGGGCACAGATACGCAGTATTTT. This translates into CASSLRLAGALGTDTQYF.

This clonotype turned up a few times. This chain links TRBV6-1 with TRBJ1-1; D perhaps matches TRBD1 (6 bases). CDR3 size: 14 residues. CDR1 is MNHNS and CDR2 is SASEGT in the germline V gene. V shed 7 bases and J shed 0 bases, with 12 bases lying between them. The CDR3 DNA follows: TGTGCCAGCAATACAGGGCATCTGAACACTGAAGCTTTCTTT. It is translated as CASNTGHLNTEAFF.

The gene calls are TRBV9 and TRBJ2-3, with 9 bases aligning to TRBD2. In germline, CDR1 is SGDLS, CDR2 YYNGEE. The CDR3 extends over 15 amino acids. V dropped 1 base and J dropped 6; count of bases not matched to a gene: 6. The CDR3 DNA reads as TGTGCCAGCAGCGTATTGGGTCTAGCGGGGGATACGCAGTATTTT. The encoded protein is CASSVLGLAGDTQYF.